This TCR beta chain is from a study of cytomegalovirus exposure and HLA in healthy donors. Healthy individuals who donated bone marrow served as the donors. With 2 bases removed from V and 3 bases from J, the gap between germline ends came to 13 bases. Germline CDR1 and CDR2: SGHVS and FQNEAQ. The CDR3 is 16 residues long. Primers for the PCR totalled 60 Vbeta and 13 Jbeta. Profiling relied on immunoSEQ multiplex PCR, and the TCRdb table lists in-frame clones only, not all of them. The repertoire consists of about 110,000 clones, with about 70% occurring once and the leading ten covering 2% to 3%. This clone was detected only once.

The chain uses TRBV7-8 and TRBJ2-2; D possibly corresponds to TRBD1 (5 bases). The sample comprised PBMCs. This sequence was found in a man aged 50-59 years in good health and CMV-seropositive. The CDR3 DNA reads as TGTGCCAGCAGCTTAACGGTGGGGCAGGACACCGGGGAGCTGTTTTTT. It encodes CASSLTVGQDTGELFF.